There are a few counts of the clone carrying this TCR beta chain. Each CDR3 protein gets one entry after TCRdb re-called the RT-PCR reads with MiXCR. The sample lists about 700,000 distinct CDR3 sequences, approximately 15% occurring once. CDR1 and CDR2 (germline): KGHSH, LQKENI. The CDR3 is 15 amino acids. V gave up 0 bases and J gave up 3 bases; unmatched junction bases: 2. J is TRBJ2-1 and V is TRBV18, with 7 bases identical to TRBD2. The sequencing sample was made of memory CD4+ T cells from blood. This clonotype was sampled from a female donor in good health, serving as a healthy control. This chain's CDR3 is CASSPPGGDYNEQFF. For the CDR3, the DNA is TGTGCCAGCTCACCACCGGGGGGGGACTACAATGAGCAGTTCTTC.